The entry below gives a single TCR beta chain sequence along with its context. The germline V and J ends were trimmed by 5 bases and 2 bases, with 23 bases remaining between them. Germline CDR1 is SEHNR and CDR2 is FQNEAQ (reference sequence). The CDR3 runs to 18 residues. The record originates from a study of shared clonotypes between healthy human individuals. Genomic DNA of every subset was divided equally among multiple immunoSEQ plates. Clones were sequenced by immunoSEQ multiplex PCR, and TCRdb holds only the in-frame ones, with some missing. The sample has 800,000 or so clones, 90% to 98% seen once. The naive CD8 fraction comprised CD45RO-negative cells positively selected for CCR7 and excluded terminally differentiated effector memory CD45RA+ cells.

The sample comprised naive CD8+ T cells sorted from blood. This rearrangement joins TRBV7-9 to TRBJ2-3, with D possibly TRBD1 on 6 matching bases. This clonotype originated in a man aged 25-40 years in good health. The DNA of the CDR3 is TGTGCCAGCAGCACACCGACAGGAAGGGCTTCAAACACAGATACGCAGTATTTT. Encoded protein: CASSTPTGRASNTDTQYF.